Listed here are 31 T cell receptor beta chains from one sample, sequenced in a study of blood T cell repertoires in COVID-19. The data were produced by immunoSEQ multiplex PCR, yet TCRdb's version contains in-frame clones alone and is incomplete. The sample lists around 260,000 clones; over 65% were seen once. Sequencing was carried out using peripheral blood. All receptors derive from a man aged 55 to 70 who had recovered from COVID-19.

The V call is TRBV5-5, the J call TRBJ2-7, with TRBD2 identical over 8 bases. The CDR3 contains 14 residues. Germline V CDR1 and CDR2: SGHKS, YYEKEE (reference sequence). V lost 4 bases, J lost 2 bases, and 5 bases stayed unmatched. The chain's CDR3 is CASSPRGLAYEQYF. CDR3 nucleotide sequence: TGTGCCAGCAGCCCCCGGGGACTAGCCTACGAGCAGTACTTC.

The chain recombines TRBV3-1 (or the pseudogene TRBV3-2) with TRBJ2-1, with D possibly being TRBD2 (6 bases). Germline V lookup: CDR1 LGHDT, CDR2 YNNKEL (reference sequence). This CDR3 spans 15 amino acids. The V end was cut by 4 bases, the J end by 7 bases, with 17 bases between. The CDR3 reads CASSRTTSFGNEQFF. The CDR3 DNA follows: TGTGCCAGCAGCCGAACGACTAGTTTCGGGAATGAGCAGTTCTTC.

This chain joins TRBV30 and TRBJ2-5; 10 bases map to TRBD2. Per the germline V gene, CDR1 is GTSNPN and CDR2 is SVGIG (reference sequence). V was clipped by 0 bases and J by 5 bases; unmatched bases: 9. CDR3 length: 16 residues. CDR3 coding DNA: TGTGCCTGGAGTGTAGGTCTAGCGGGGGCTGGGGAGACCCAGTACTTC. Protein sequence: CAWSVGLAGAGETQYF. Combining the CDR3 with reference TRBV30 and TRBJ2-5 gives the whole variable domain SQTIHQWPATLVQPVGSPLSLECTVEGTSNPNLYWYRQAAGRGLQLLFYSVGIGQISSEVPQNLSASRPQDRQFILSSKKLLLSDSGFYLCAWSVGLAGAGETQYFGPGTRLLVL.

The V and J genes are TRBV7-2 and TRBJ2-7, with unresolved D. There are 15 residues in the CDR3. V shed 1 base and J shed 2 bases, with 12 bases lying between them. Germline V gene sequence: CDR1 SGHTA, CDR2 FQGNSA. The CDR3 loop is CASSLVSGSTYEQYF. CDR3 DNA: TGTGCCAGCAGCTTAGTTTCCGGGTCTACCTACGAGCAGTACTTC.

The chain links TRBV4-1 to TRBJ2-5; TRBD2 might be the D (5 bases). Trimming left V 6 bases short and J 5 bases short, with 10 bases between. Per germline, CDR1 MGHRA and CDR2 YSYEKL. The CDR3 has 12 amino acids. The CDR3 loop reads CASSPGGETQYF. The CDR3 coding sequence is TGCGCCAGCAGTCCCGGCGGGGAGACCCAGTACTTC.

The chain employs TRBV6-5 and TRBJ2-5, with 7 positions matching TRBD1. CDR1 MNHEY and CDR2 SVGAGI come from the germline V gene. CDR3 length: 14 residues. Unmatched junction bases numbered 7, after V lost 6 bases and J lost 3 bases. CDR3 sequence reads: CASRGTAVKETQYF. For the CDR3, the DNA is TGTGCCAGCAGGGGGACAGCCGTTAAAGAGACCCAGTACTTC.

The genes are TRBV12-5 and TRBJ1-5; D uncertain. The CDR3 loop spans 15 amino acids. V lost 1 base, J lost 5 bases, and 12 bases lay in between. Germline CDR1 LGHNT, CDR2 FRNRAP. This CDR3 is CASGLGVTSYQPQHF. The DNA of the CDR3 is TGTGCTAGTGGTTTGGGCGTTACTAGTTATCAGCCCCAGCATTTT. Based on the CDR3 plus reference TRBV12-5 and TRBJ1-5, the full variable domain is DARVTQTPRHKVTEMGQEVTMRCQPILGHNTVFWYRQTMMQGLELLAYFRNRAPLDDSGMPKDRFSAEMPDATLATLKIQPSEPRDSAVYFCASGLGVTSYQPQHFGDGTRLSIL.

This clone was seen ten or more times. The CDR3 here is CASSTGRAWNSPLHF. The CDR3 DNA reads TGTGCCAGCAGCACAGGCAGGGCCTGGAATTCACCCCTCCACTTT. V gene TRBV7-3 combines with J gene TRBJ1-6; D is possibly TRBD1 (5 bases). Per the germline V gene, CDR1 is SGHTA and CDR2 is FQGTGA. The V end was cut by 5 bases, the J end by 7 bases, with 15 bases between. This CDR3 has 15 residues.

As DNA, the CDR3 is TGTGCCAGCAGCCCGTATCTGGGACAGGGCTTCAATCAGCCCCAGCATTTT. This translates into CASSPYLGQGFNQPQHF. The chain has TRBV28 and TRBJ1-5; TRBD1 aligns across 9 bases. The CDR3 sequence is 17 residues long. The junction had 12 bases not matched to a gene; V was cut back by 6 bases and J by 3 bases. Germline V gene sequence: CDR1 MDHEN, CDR2 SYDVKM. Together with reference TRBV28 and TRBJ1-5, the CDR3 gives the full variable domain: DVKVTQSSRYLVKRTGEKVFLECVQDMDHENMFWYRQDPGLGLRLIYFSYDVKMKEKGDIPEGYSVSREKKERFSLILESASTNQTSMYLCASSPYLGQGFNQPQHFGDGTRLSIL.

Worth noting for this clone: The same CDR3 can be traced to other DNA sequences in this sample. The chain recombines TRBV30 with TRBJ2-3; 9 nucleotides line up with TRBD1. The J segment lost 1 base and the V segment lost 3 bases, leaving 2 bases of the junction unmatched. Looked up from germline, CDR1 is GTSNPN and CDR2 is SVGIG (reference sequence). The CDR3 covers 14 residues. The CDR3 loop is CAWSRDRGTDTQYF. In nucleotides, the CDR3 is TGTGCCTGGAGCCGGGACAGGGGCACAGATACGCAGTATTTT.

The V gene is TRBV5-4, the J gene TRBJ1-2; 7 positions agree with TRBD1. J gave up 0 bases and V 0 bases, and 5 bases lay outside the gene matches. Germline CDR1 is SGHNT and CDR2 is YYREEE (reference sequence). The CDR3 runs 16 residues. CDR3 residues: CASSLVGDRTNYGYTF. The CDR3 coding sequence is TGTGCCAGCAGCTTGGTGGGGGACAGAACTAACTATGGCTACACCTTC. Together with reference TRBV5-4 and TRBJ1-2, the CDR3 gives the full variable domain: ETGVTQSPTHLIKTRGQQVTLRCSSQSGHNTVSWYQQALGQGPQFIFQYYREEENGRGNFPPRFSGLQFPNYSSELNVNALELDDSALYLCASSLVGDRTNYGYTFGSGTRLTVV.

CDR3: CASSQIQGAGEKLFF. CDR3 sequence (DNA): TGCGCCAGCAGCCAAATACAGGGGGCAGGTGAAAAACTGTTTTTT. The rearrangement uses TRBV4-1 and TRBJ1-4, with TRBD1 matching over 9 bases. Germline V gene lookup returns CDR1 MGHRA and CDR2 YSYEKL. The CDR3 is made up of 15 amino acids. The J segment lost 7 bases and the V segment lost 2 bases, leaving 5 bases of the junction unmatched.

This chain uses TRBV19 with TRBJ2-3; D is unclear. V lost 6 bases, J lost 4 bases, and 11 bases lay in between. The CDR3 consists of 13 residues. Germline V gene lookup returns CDR1 LNHDA and CDR2 SQIVND (reference sequence). The CDR3 DNA follows: TGTGCCAGTAGAAACTCCCCGGCAGATACGCAGTATTTT. It encodes CASRNSPADTQYF.

This sequence joins TRBV6-9 and TRBJ2-7, with D unclear. Germline V gene data show CDR1 as MNHGY and CDR2 as SVAAGI. The CDR3 consists of 10 residues. The V and J ends lost 8 bases and 3 bases respectively, with 5 bases between them. The CDR3 DNA is TGTGCCAGCGCCTACTACGAGCAGTACTTC. It specifies CASAYYEQYF.

This sequence joins TRBV7-6 and TRBJ2-1, with TRBD2 identical over 10 bases. The CDR3 is 15 residues long. Germline CDR1 reads SGHVS; CDR2 reads FNYEAQ. V was pared by 1 base and J by 7 bases, with 4 bases of the junction left unmatched. CDR3 region: CASSLVLAGVNEQFF. The CDR3 DNA sequence: TGTGCCAGCAGCTTAGTTCTAGCGGGAGTTAATGAGCAGTTCTTC.

The chain couples TRBV7-3 to TRBJ1-1, with D uncertain. CDR1 and CDR2 from the germline V gene are SGHTA and FQGTGA. The length of the CDR3 is 13 residues. Trimming took off 0 bases at V and 4 bases at J, with 6 bases between the two ends. CDR3 region: CASSLTIFTEAFF. CDR3 DNA sequence: TGTGCCAGCAGCTTAACCATTTTCACTGAAGCTTTCTTT. The full variable domain, with the rest looked up from reference TRBV7-3 and TRBJ1-1, is GAGVSQTPSNKVTEKGKYVELRCDPISGHTALYWYRQSLGQGPEFLIYFQGTGAADDSGLPNDRFFAVRPEGSVSTLKIQRTERGDSAVYLCASSLTIFTEAFFGQGTRLTVV.

The V gene is TRBV6-5, the J gene TRBJ2-4; maybe TRBD2 (5 bases). The V gene lost 6 bases and the J gene lost 5 bases, with 14 bases spanning the gap. CDR1 and CDR2 from the germline V gene are MNHEY and SVGAGI. The CDR3 runs 14 residues. The CDR3 is CASRMGVPENIQYF. The CDR3 bases are TGTGCCAGCAGGATGGGAGTCCCGGAAAACATTCAGTACTTC.

This clone was seen only a few times. This rearrangement joins TRBV5-1 to TRBJ1-3; the D is unclear. The CDR3 extends over 15 amino acids. CDR1 SGHRS and CDR2 YFSETQ come from the germline V gene. V dropped 0 bases and J dropped 3 bases, with 10 bases sitting between them. The CDR3, as DNA: TGCGCCAGCAGCTTGGCCTCTACGAGTGGAAACACCATATATTTT. Translating gives CASSLASTSGNTIYF.

V gene TRBV4-1 combines with J gene TRBJ2-7; TRBD2 matches at 13 bases. Per germline, CDR1 MGHRA and CDR2 YSYEKL. The V and J ends lost 3 bases and 7 bases, in that order; junction bases with no gene match: 6. This CDR3 comprises 15 residues. The DNA of the CDR3 is TGCGCCAGCAGCCAGGGACTAGCGGGGATCGGGGAGCAGTACTTC. As protein: CASSQGLAGIGEQYF.

The CDR3 region has the DNA TGTGCCAGCAGTGAATTGTCGGCTAGTAAGGCTTTCTTT. This sequence encodes CASSELSASKAFF. The gene calls are TRBV25-1 and TRBJ1-1; unclear D gene. V was trimmed by 1 base and J by 11 bases, leaving 14 bases between them. The CDR3 runs 13 residues. Germline assignment: CDR1 MGHDK and CDR2 SYGVNS.

V gene TRBV7-9 combines with J gene TRBJ1-6; no clear D. The CDR3 extends over 13 amino acids. The germline V gene encodes CDR1 SEHNR and CDR2 FQNEAQ (reference sequence). V gave up 6 bases and J gave up 7 bases, with 10 bases separating them. Written as DNA, the CDR3 is TGTGCCAGCAGGCGAGGCCAAAATTCACCCCTCCACTTT. This sequence encodes CASRRGQNSPLHF.

The gene calls are TRBV3-1 (or the pseudogene TRBV3-2) and TRBJ1-2, with no clear D. Per germline, CDR1 LGHDT and CDR2 YNNKEL (reference sequence). The CDR3 covers 13 residues. With 0 bases removed from V and 8 bases from J, the gap between germline ends came to 10 bases. The CDR3: CASSQERRGGYTF. As DNA, the CDR3 is TGTGCCAGCAGCCAAGAACGTCGAGGGGGCTACACCTTC.

The chain employs TRBV7-9 and TRBJ2-3; the D gene is possibly TRBD1 (5 bases). CDR3 size: 15 residues. Trimming left V 5 bases short and J 6 bases short, with 18 bases between. CDR1 SEHNR and CDR2 FQNEAQ come from the germline V gene (reference sequence). The CDR3 loop is CASSPPFRVGDTQYF. The CDR3 DNA reads as TGTGCCAGCAGCCCGCCGTTCAGGGTCGGCGATACGCAGTATTTT.

The sample holds a few counts of this clone. The genes are TRBV30 and TRBJ2-1, with D possibly matching TRBD2 (6 bases). The CDR3 length is 13 residues. The V end lost 8 bases, the J end lost 7 bases, and 18 bases lay between the germline ends. The germline CDR1 and CDR2 sequences are GTSNPN and SVGIG (reference sequence). The CDR3 protein is CAGYRLVGNEQFF. CDR3 bases: TGTGCCGGATACCGACTAGTGGGGAATGAGCAGTTCTTC. Full variable domain (missing parts from reference TRBV30 and TRBJ2-1): SQTIHQWPATLVQPVGSPLSLECTVEGTSNPNLYWYRQAAGRGLQLLFYSVGIGQISSEVPQNLSASRPQDRQFILSSKKLLLSDSGFYLCAGYRLVGNEQFFGPGTRLTVL.

The rearrangement links TRBV6-5 to TRBJ1-5, with TRBD1 matching 9 bases. The ends lost 7 bases at V and 2 bases at J; junction bases unmatched: 6. Per germline, CDR1 MNHEY and CDR2 SVGAGI. The CDR3 spans 15 residues. CDR3 amino acids: CASTTGQGGNQPQHF. The CDR3 DNA follows: TGTGCCAGCACCACGGGACAGGGAGGCAATCAGCCCCAGCATTTT.

With respect to this clone: Distinct nucleotide sequences in the sample also encode this CDR3. CDR3 sequence: CASSLGTVNTEAFF. In DNA form, the CDR3 reads TGCGCCAGCAGCTTGGGGACAGTGAACACTGAAGCTTTCTTT. The chain carries TRBV5-1 and TRBJ1-1; a weak D match, TRBD1 (6 bases). This CDR3 spans 14 amino acids. V was clipped by 0 bases and J by 0 bases, with 6 bases between them. The germline CDR1 and CDR2 sequences are SGHRS and YFSETQ.

The rearrangement joins TRBV27 to TRBJ1-4, with D maybe TRBD1 (6 bases). This CDR3 has 13 amino acids. The germline gives CDR1 MNHEY, CDR2 SMNVEV (reference sequence). V was cut by 5 bases and J by 10 bases, with 14 bases left in between. The CDR3 protein is CASSPLRGGKLFF. The CDR3 DNA sequence: TGTGCCAGCAGTCCCTTAAGGGGGGGAAAACTGTTTTTT.

The chain recombines TRBV6-1 with TRBJ2-7, with D maybe TRBD2 (5 bases). The CDR3 spans 14 residues. V was pared by 2 bases and J by 2 bases, with 10 bases between. Germline V lookup: CDR1 MNHNS, CDR2 SASEGT. The CDR3 reads CASSESGRTYEQYF. The CDR3 nucleotides are TGTGCCAGCAGTGAATCGGGGAGAACCTACGAGCAGTACTTC.

The V and J genes are TRBV20-1 and TRBJ2-5; D gene uncertain. This CDR3 region has 11 residues. Deletions cut 5 bases from V and 1 base from J, with 5 bases between. Germline V lookup: CDR1 DFQATT, CDR2 SNEGSKA (reference sequence). The CDR3 DNA follows: TGCAGTGCTCCCCTCCAAGAGACCCAGTACTTC. Residues: CSAPLQETQYF.

The chain has TRBV30 and TRBJ2-7, with 8 bases matching TRBD2. The trim removed 5 bases at V and 5 bases at J, leaving 8 bases unmatched. The CDR3 has 13 amino acids. CDR1 GTSNPN and CDR2 SVGIG come from the germline V gene (reference sequence). Here the CDR3 reads CAWGLAGTHEQYF. In DNA, the CDR3 is TGTGCCTGGGGGTTAGCGGGAACCCACGAGCAGTACTTC.

This sequence joins TRBV5-1 and TRBJ2-1; D is perhaps TRBD1 (6 bases). CDR3 length: 15 residues. Per the germline V gene, CDR1 is SGHRS and CDR2 is YFSETQ. The V end lost 3 bases, the J end lost 3 bases, and 13 bases lay between the germline ends. CDR3 in DNA: TGCGCCAGCAGCTCCTCAGGGGTGGTCTACAATGAGCAGTTCTTC. Protein sequence: CASSSSGVVYNEQFF.